Each of the 29 T cell receptor beta chains below was sequenced from the same sample in a study of shared T cell receptors in the human thymus (dated by TCRdb to the early 2020s). Library preparation used the immunoSEQ multiplex PCR assay. In its TCRdb copy, this immuneACCESS table keeps in-frame sequences only and misses some clones. Where compared with another copy, unresolved V genes explain less than half of these, and the others have no known cause. Recorded for this sample are about 380,000 clones; 85% to 95% of them occurred a single time. 0.015% to 0.025% of the sample rests with the top ten. The sample comprised thymocytes. These receptors originate from a human donor.

The chain employs TRBV4-1 and TRBJ2-2; TRBD2 matches 14 bases. V lost 1 base and J lost 5; bases outside the gene matches: 12. This CDR3 is 20 amino acids long. Germline V lookup: CDR1 MGHRA, CDR2 YSYEKL. The CDR3 spells CASSQGGLAGVVIWTGELFF. CDR3 bases: TGCGCCAGCAGCCAAGGGGGACTAGCGGGAGTGGTTATATGGACCGGGGAGCTGTTTTTT.

CDR3 coding DNA: TGCAGCGTTGGGACAGGGGCCCAAGAGACCCAGTACTTC. Amino acids: CSVGTGAQETQYF. The chain combines TRBV29-1 with TRBJ2-5, with TRBD1 matching over 9 bases. Germline trimming cut 4 bases from V and 1 base from J; bases unmatched to any gene: 1. CDR1 is SQVTM, CDR2 ANQGSEA, per germline. This CDR3 comprises 13 residues.

The chain joins TRBV28 to TRBJ2-5; perhaps TRBD2 as D (6 bases). V lost 3 bases, J lost 4 bases, and 6 bases lay in between. The CDR3 consists of 12 residues. Germline values: CDR1 MDHEN, CDR2 SYDVKM. The CDR3 is CASSFGRETQYF. DNA of the CDR3: TGTGCCAGCAGTTTCGGGAGAGAGACCCAGTACTTC. Together with reference TRBV28 and TRBJ2-5, the CDR3 gives the full variable domain: DVKVTQSSRYLVKRTGEKVFLECVQDMDHENMFWYRQDPGLGLRLIYFSYDVKMKEKGDIPEGYSVSREKKERFSLILESASTNQTSMYLCASSFGRETQYFGPGTRLLVL.

The rearrangement uses TRBV30 and TRBJ1-5; D perhaps matches TRBD1 (5 bases). This CDR3 contains 15 residues. V lost 0 bases and J lost 3, with 12 bases in between. Per germline, CDR1 GTSNPN and CDR2 SVGIG (reference sequence). This CDR3 reads CAWSVPPGDNQPQHF. CDR3 nucleotides: TGTGCCTGGAGTGTACCTCCGGGGGACAATCAGCCCCAGCATTTT.

The chain recombines TRBV29-1 with TRBJ2-7; D might be TRBD1 (6 bases). The length of the CDR3 is 14 residues. V shed 4 bases and J shed 2 bases, with 15 bases lying between them. Germline V gene sequence: CDR1 SQVTM, CDR2 ANQGSEA. CDR3 sequence reads: CSVGFGQLPYEQYF. CDR3 nucleotide sequence: TGCAGCGTTGGGTTCGGACAGCTTCCCTACGAGCAGTACTTC.

The rearrangement links TRBV5-1 to TRBJ2-7; no clear D gene. Germline V gene lookup returns CDR1 SGHRS and CDR2 YFSETQ. Between the trimmed V and J ends, which lost 3 bases and 6 bases, there was a span of 7 bases. CDR3 length: 11 amino acids. For the CDR3, the DNA is TGCGCCAGCAGCTCCCTCTCCGAGCAGTACTTC. It translates to CASSSLSEQYF.

This chain joins TRBV18 and TRBJ1-1; D gene unclear. This CDR3 contains 15 residues. The germline CDR1 and CDR2 sequences are KGHSH and LQKENI. V lost 1 base and J 8 bases, leaving 17 bases between the germline ends. The CDR3 spells CASSPRLQAPMEAFF. CDR3 nucleotide sequence: TGTGCCAGCTCACCACGCCTCCAGGCCCCCATGGAAGCTTTCTTT.

The chain employs TRBV10-1 and TRBJ2-7, with D possibly being TRBD1 (5 bases). The CDR3 covers 12 residues. V lost 0 bases and J 5 bases, leaving 5 bases between the germline ends. The germline gives CDR1 WNHNN, CDR2 SYGVQD (reference sequence). CDR3 loop: CASSESRDEQYF. The CDR3 DNA reads as TGCGCCAGCAGTGAGTCCAGGGACGAGCAGTACTTC.

This rearrangement joins TRBV10-3 to TRBJ2-2, with 8 positions matching TRBD1. The V and J ends lost 11 bases and 4 bases, in that order; junction bases with no gene match: 6. This CDR3 comprises 13 residues. Germline V gene sequence: CDR1 ENHRY, CDR2 SYGVKD. The CDR3 protein is CASHTGGTGELFF. CDR3 coding DNA: TGTGCCTCCCATACAGGGGGCACCGGGGAGCTGTTTTTT.

V gene TRBV7-9 combines with J gene TRBJ2-6, with D possibly TRBD2 on 6 matching bases. The CDR3 is 15 amino acids. V lost 9 bases and J lost 1, with 13 bases in between. Germline CDR1 SEHNR, CDR2 FQNEAQ (reference sequence). DNA for the CDR3: TGTGCCAGTATCGCGGGAAAGTCTGGGGCCAACGTCCTGACTTTC. Residues: CASIAGKSGANVLTF.

The chain recombines TRBV15 with TRBJ2-3, with 12 bases that match TRBD2. With 4 bases clipped from V and 3 bases from J, the junction kept 5 bases outside the gene matches. CDR1 LNHNV and CDR2 YYDKDF come from the germline V gene (reference sequence). The CDR3 covers 16 residues. CDR3 sequence (DNA): TGTGCCACCAGCAACCATCTAGCGGGAGGGACAGATACGCAGTATTTT. Amino acids: CATSNHLAGGTDTQYF.

The CDR3 loop reads CASTFLLDGELFF. CDR3 DNA sequence: TGTGCCAGCACCTTCCTTCTTGACGGGGAGCTGTTTTTT. The V call is TRBV9, the J call TRBJ2-2; D call uncertain. V was pared by 6 bases and J by 7 bases, with 13 bases between. Germline CDR1 reads SGDLS; CDR2 reads YYNGEE. This CDR3 region has 13 residues.

The V gene is TRBV25-1, the J gene TRBJ2-1, with 11 bases that match TRBD2. Unmatched junction bases numbered 7, after V lost 2 bases and J lost 4 bases. This CDR3 spans 17 amino acids. Germline CDR1 and CDR2: MGHDK and SYGVNS. This CDR3 reads CASSEQGTSGLYNEQFF. The CDR3 bases are TGTGCCAGCAGTGAACAGGGGACTAGCGGACTTTACAATGAGCAGTTCTTC.

This chain uses TRBV7-6 with TRBJ2-1; D remains ambiguous. The germline V gene encodes CDR1 SGHVS and CDR2 FNYEAQ. CDR3 length equals 13 residues. V was pared by 1 base and J by 9 bases, with 10 bases between. The CDR3: CASSLGGRVEQFF. Here the CDR3 DNA reads TGTGCCAGCAGCTTAGGGGGTAGGGTTGAGCAGTTCTTC.

Only one count was recorded for this clone. J is TRBJ2-7 and V is TRBV4-1; D might be TRBD2 (5 bases). Germline lookup yields CDR1 MGHRA and CDR2 YSYEKL. This CDR3 is built from 16 residues. Trimming stripped 1 base from V and 2 bases from J, with 15 bases between. The DNA for the CDR3 is TGCGCCAGCAGCCAAGTTCAGAAGCGGCGGGCCTACGAGCAGTACTTC. Translation gives CASSQVQKRRAYEQYF.

V gene TRBV7-9 combines with J gene TRBJ2-7, with TRBD1 matching over 10 bases. Germline loops: CDR1 SEHNR, CDR2 FQNEAQ (reference sequence). The J segment lost 1 base and the V segment lost 4 bases, leaving 16 bases of the junction unmatched. This CDR3 contains 19 residues. The CDR3 reads CASSSPSHFPGQGSYEQYF. The CDR3 region has the DNA TGTGCCAGCAGCTCCCCTAGCCATTTTCCGGGACAGGGGTCCTACGAGCAGTACTTC.

J is TRBJ2-5 and V is TRBV7-6; 8 bases match TRBD2. After removal of 5 bases from V and 5 bases from J, the junction contained 16 bases not matched to a gene. This CDR3 spans 17 amino acids. Germline V gene data show CDR1 as SGHVS and CDR2 as FNYEAQ. The chain's CDR3 is CASSRPGLAGPSETQYF. Here the CDR3 DNA reads TGTGCCAGCAGCCGACCGGGGCTAGCGGGCCCATCGGAGACCCAGTACTTC. Full variable domain (rest looked up from reference TRBV7-6 and TRBJ2-5): GAGVSQSPRYKVTKRGQDVALRCDPISGHVSLYWYRQALGQGPEFLTYFNYEAQQDKSGLPNDRFSAERPEGSISTLTIQRTEQRDSAMYRCASSRPGLAGPSETQYFGPGTRLLVL.

V is TRBV5-1 and J is TRBJ1-1; D is unresolved. There are 15 residues in the CDR3. The V and J ends lost 4 bases and 4 bases respectively, with 17 bases between them. Germline V gives CDR1 SGHRS, CDR2 YFSETQ. Here the CDR3 reads CASSPSGRWGTEAFF. In nucleotides, the CDR3 is TGCGCCAGCAGCCCCAGTGGCCGCTGGGGCACTGAAGCTTTCTTT.

The gene calls are TRBV19 and TRBJ2-7; 9 positions agree with TRBD1. The J segment lost 3 bases and the V segment lost 2 bases, leaving 5 bases of the junction unmatched. Germline V gene data show CDR1 as LNHDA and CDR2 as SQIVND (reference sequence). The CDR3 consists of 15 residues. CDR3 DNA: TGTGCCAGTAGTATAACCGGACAGGGGTTCTACGAGCAGTACTTC. It codes for CASSITGQGFYEQYF.

In the case of this clone: Other DNA sequences in this specimen translate into the identical CDR3. The chain is built from TRBV19 and TRBJ1-5, with a possible D match to TRBD1 (5 bases). V lost 6 bases and J 7 bases, leaving 16 bases between the germline ends. This CDR3 comprises 14 residues. The germline V gene encodes CDR1 LNHDA and CDR2 SQIVND (reference sequence). CDR3 nucleotides: TGTGCCAGTAGCCGGCCCGGGGGGGACCAGCCCCAGCATTTT. As protein: CASSRPGGDQPQHF.

The genes are TRBV7-3 and TRBJ1-2; 9 bases match TRBD1. Germline CDR1 reads SGHTA; CDR2 reads FQGTGA. The J segment lost 10 bases and the V segment lost 4 bases, leaving 4 bases of the junction unmatched. The CDR3 sequence is 12 residues long. The CDR3 reads CASSYGQGLYTF. The DNA of the CDR3 is TGTGCCAGCAGCTATGGACAGGGGCTCTACACCTTC.

The gene calls are TRBV27 and TRBJ2-7, with unresolved D. Germline V gene data show CDR1 as MNHEY and CDR2 as SMNVEV (reference sequence). V lost 1 base and J 0 bases, leaving 13 bases between the germline ends. The CDR3 has 16 residues. CDR3 loop: CASSLYREPPSYEQYF. Here the CDR3 DNA reads TGTGCCAGCAGTTTATATAGGGAACCCCCCTCCTACGAGCAGTACTTC.

This clone was detected only a few times. The chain carries TRBV6-5 and TRBJ2-7, with TRBD1 matching over 10 bases. The germline V gene encodes CDR1 MNHEY and CDR2 SVGAGI. J lost 3 bases, V lost 0 bases, and 2 bases had no gene match. The CDR3 is 15 residues long. As DNA, the CDR3 is TGTGCCAGCAGTTACTCGTGGGACAGGGGCTACGAGCAGTACTTC. Protein product: CASSYSWDRGYEQYF.

This chain links TRBV19 with TRBJ2-3; D unresolved. The CDR3 is made up of 13 amino acids. CDR1 and CDR2 from the germline V gene are LNHDA and SQIVND (reference sequence). Deletions cut 6 bases from V and 3 bases from J, with 10 bases between. CDR3 sequence: CASRGVPTDTQYF. The CDR3 DNA sequence: TGTGCCAGTAGGGGCGTACCGACAGATACGCAGTATTTT.

The chain uses TRBV5-6 and TRBJ1-5; D unresolved. The CDR3 has 17 amino acids. Germline values: CDR1 SGHDT, CDR2 YYEEEE. V shed 1 base and J shed 0 bases, with 14 bases lying between them. The DNA of the CDR3 is TGTGCCAGCAGCTTGTGGTGGCAGGACGGTAGCAATCAGCCCCAGCATTTT. This encodes CASSLWWQDGSNQPQHF.

A single count supports this clone. The chain has TRBV29-1 and TRBJ2-7; D perhaps matches TRBD1 (6 bases). This CDR3 has 14 amino acids. The germline V and J ends were trimmed by 6 bases and 5 bases, with 20 bases remaining between them. Germline V lookup: CDR1 SQVTM, CDR2 ANQGSEA. The CDR3 DNA sequence: TGCAGCGTGTGTTCCGGGACAACAAACAACGAGCAGTACTTC. It yields the protein CSVCSGTTNNEQYF.

The chain joins TRBV18 to TRBJ1-4; 10 nucleotides agree with TRBD1. Trimming took 3 bases from V and 0 from J; bases not matched to a gene: 10. This CDR3 is built from 19 residues. Looked up from germline, CDR1 is KGHSH and CDR2 is LQKENI. CDR3 loop: CASSPFCRDRGPTNEKLFF. CDR3 DNA: TGTGCCAGCTCACCTTTTTGCCGGGACAGGGGTCCAACTAATGAAAAACTGTTTTTT.

As for this clone: This specimen includes other DNA sequences encoding the same CDR3. This chain links TRBV28 with TRBJ2-7, with 8 nucleotides matching TRBD2. The CDR3 contains 14 residues. Trimming took 2 bases from V and 2 from J; bases not matched to a gene: 2. CDR1 MDHEN and CDR2 SYDVKM come from the germline V gene. The CDR3 here is CASSLRGGPYEQYF. The CDR3 nucleotides read TGTGCCAGCAGTTTACGGGGGGGGCCCTACGAGCAGTACTTC.

The chain uses TRBV6-1 and TRBJ2-7, with 10 nucleotides matching TRBD1. Germline CDR1 MNHNS, CDR2 SASEGT. CDR3 length: 14 residues. V shed 6 bases, J shed 3 bases, and the junction held 5 bases outside the gene matches. DNA for the CDR3: TGTGCCAGCAGGGGGACAGGGGCAAACTACGAGCAGTACTTC. This translates into CASRGTGANYEQYF.